The subject of this entry is one T cell receptor (beta chain). CDR3 length equals 17 residues. Adults between roughly 18 and 89 years of age took part from approximately 24 US areas. Allocation to cohorts depended on clinical history reported by the participants. Repertoires were generated with immunoSEQ multiplex PCR, while TCRdb's copy carries only in-frame clones and drops some. The table records around 230,000 clones, 87% of them present only once. These data originate in a study of blood T cell repertoires in COVID-19. The wider study: COVID-19 samples from acute and convalescent phases originated in the United States, Italy and Spain. From T cells, B-cell-depleted T cells, or PBMCs came the material, which was cDNA or gDNA.

The TCR sequence derives from a man between 18 and 35 years old with acute COVID-19. The sequencing input was PBMCs or T cells enriched from blood (not recorded which). This chain connects TRBV12-2 to TRBJ2-7; TRBD2 was called by the table and not checked on the DNA. TRBV12-2 is labeled a pseudogene. This CDR3 is CASRLPSSGRAHYEQYF. The CDR3 nucleotides read TGTGCAAGTCGCTTACCTTCTAGCGGGAGGGCCCATTACGAGCAGTACTTC.